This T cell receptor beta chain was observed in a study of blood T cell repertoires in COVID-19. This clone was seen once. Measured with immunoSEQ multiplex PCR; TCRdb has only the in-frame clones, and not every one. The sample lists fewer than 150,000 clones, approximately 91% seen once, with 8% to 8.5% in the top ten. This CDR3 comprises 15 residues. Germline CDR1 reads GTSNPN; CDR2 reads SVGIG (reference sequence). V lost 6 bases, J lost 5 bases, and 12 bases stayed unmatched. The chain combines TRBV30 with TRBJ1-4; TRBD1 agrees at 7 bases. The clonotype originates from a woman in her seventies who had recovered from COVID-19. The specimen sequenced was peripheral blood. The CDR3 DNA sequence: TGTGCCTGCACCCCTAGAGGGGGCAAAAATGAAAAACTGTTTTTT. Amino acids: CACTPRGGKNEKLFF. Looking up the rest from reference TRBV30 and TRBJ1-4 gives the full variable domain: SQTIHQWPATLVQPVGSPLSLECTVEGTSNPNLYWYRQAAGRGLQLLFYSVGIGQISSEVPQNLSASRPQDRQFILSSKKLLLSDSGFYLCACTPRGGKNEKLFFGSGTQLSVL.